The 16 T cell receptor beta chains below all came from one sample that was sequenced in a study of OX40 agonist ivuxolimab in advanced cancers. Some clones are missing from TCRdb's copy, which holds only in-frame ones; the method was immunoSEQ multiplex PCR. The top ten clones hold roughly 8.4% of a sample with around 45,000 clones, approximately 91% of them seen once. Source: CD4+ or CD8+ T cells sorted from blood, taken in a trial of the OX40 agonist ivuxolimab. Every receptor here comes from an adult with an advanced solid tumor such as melanoma, head and neck, liver or kidney cancer.

The genes are TRBV19 and TRBJ1-5; D might be TRBD1 (5 bases). Deletions cut 5 bases from V and 9 bases from J, with 14 bases between. Per the germline V gene, CDR1 is LNHDA and CDR2 is SQIVND (reference sequence). The CDR3 spans 13 residues. The CDR3 DNA reads TGTGCCAGTAGTCTCCAGGACGGGGGGCCCCAGCATTTT. This encodes CASSLQDGGPQHF.

The chain links TRBV7-9 to TRBJ1-2, with D unclear. Per the germline V gene, CDR1 is SEHNR and CDR2 is FQNEAQ (reference sequence). Trimming stripped 5 bases from V and 4 bases from J, with 14 bases between. This CDR3 has 14 residues. DNA for the CDR3: TGTGCCAGCAGCCCTACCCTGCCCGTCTATGGCTACACCTTC. This codes for CASSPTLPVYGYTF. Complete variable domain (other parts from reference TRBV7-9 and TRBJ1-2): DTGVSQNPRHKITKRGQNVTFRCDPISEHNRLYWYRQTLGQGPEFLTYFQNEAQLEKSRLLSDRFSAERPKGSFSTLEIQRTEQGDSAMYLCASSPTLPVYGYTFGSGTRLTVV.

In its sample, this clone was seen once. This chain connects TRBV28 to TRBJ2-7, with D perhaps TRBD1 (6 bases). CDR1 and CDR2 (germline): MDHEN, SYDVKM. V was trimmed by 4 bases and J by 1 base, leaving 14 bases between them. The CDR3 is 15 amino acids. In DNA, the CDR3 is TGTGCCAGCAGTTCCCTCGGGACACTATCCTACGAGCAGTACTTC. Translation gives CASSSLGTLSYEQYF. The variable domain in full, with the rest retrieved from reference TRBV28 and TRBJ2-7, is DVKVTQSSRYLVKRTGEKVFLECVQDMDHENMFWYRQDPGLGLRLIYFSYDVKMKEKGDIPEGYSVSREKKERFSLILESASTNQTSMYLCASSSLGTLSYEQYFGPGTRLTVT.

In the case of this clone: Sequence at one end of the junction differs from germline and may be a read error. The rearrangement links TRBV4-3 to TRBJ2-1; TRBD2 aligns across 8 bases. The germline V gene has CDR1 LGHNA and CDR2 YSLEER. The CDR3 has 14 residues. CDR3 bases: TGCACCAGCAGCCAGGGCCTTAGCGGGGCCGAGCAGTTCTTC. This sequence encodes CTSSQGLSGAEQFF.

The genes are TRBV4-2 and TRBJ2-5; a weak D match, TRBD1 (7 bases). CDR1 is LGHNA, CDR2 YNFKEQ, per germline. CDR3 length equals 15 residues. V was pared by 3 bases and J by 4 bases, with 15 bases between. The CDR3 loop reads CASSHITQGGETQYF. For the CDR3, the DNA is TGTGCCAGCAGCCACATAACCCAGGGGGGAGAGACCCAGTACTTC.

This chain uses TRBV30 with TRBJ1-2; D remains unclear. Trimming left V 3 bases short and J 4 bases short, with 18 bases between. This CDR3 region has 15 residues. Germline loops: CDR1 GTSNPN, CDR2 SVGIG (reference sequence). The CDR3, as DNA: TGTGCCTGGAGACCTTTGGGCGGCACCATCTATGGCTACACCTTC. This gives the protein CAWRPLGGTIYGYTF.

The rearrangement links TRBV7-2 to TRBJ2-5; D uncertain. The CDR3 spans 11 residues. The V gene's germline CDR1 is SGHTA and CDR2 FQGNSA. Trimming pared 3 bases from V and 4 bases from J, leaving 3 bases between. The CDR3 nucleotides are TGTGCCAGCAGCTTTAGAGAGACCCAGTACTTC. Translation: CASSFRETQYF.

This rearrangement joins TRBV5-1 to TRBJ2-2; 9 bases are a match to TRBD1. The CDR3 totals 17 residues. V lost 0 bases to trimming and J lost 6 bases; unmatched junction nucleotides: 9. The germline CDR1 and CDR2 sequences are SGHRS and YFSETQ. In DNA, the CDR3 is TGCGCCAGCAGCTTGGCCCCCGGGACAGGGTTAGCCGGGGAGCTGTTTTTT. Translation gives CASSLAPGTGLAGELFF.

The chain combines TRBV7-6 with TRBJ2-3; TRBD1 agrees at 7 bases. The CDR3 consists of 14 residues. J was trimmed by 2 bases and V by 4 bases; bases with no gene match: 3. From germline, CDR1 is SGHVS and CDR2 FNYEAQ. The CDR3 nucleotides are TGTGCCAGCAGCTACACAGGGGTCACAGATACGCAGTATTTT. The encoded protein is CASSYTGVTDTQYF.

As regards this clone: The junction shows a germline mismatch at one end, possibly a read error. CDR3 in DNA: TGCGCCAGCAGATTGGCGGCGGGGAACACAGATACGCAGTATTTT. Protein: CASRLAAGNTDTQYF. The V call is TRBV5-1, the J call TRBJ2-3; D might be TRBD2 (6 bases). The CDR3 sequence is 15 residues long. Germline CDR1 is SGHRS and CDR2 is YFSETQ.

The chain has TRBV11-3 and TRBJ2-1; D possibly uses TRBD1 or TRBD2 (5 bases each). The CDR3 runs to 13 residues. Germline assignment: CDR1 SGHNT and CDR2 YENEEA. The V gene lost 2 bases and the J gene lost 9 bases, with 11 bases spanning the gap. The CDR3 nucleotides are TGTGCCAGCAGCTTATACGGGACGGGTGAGCAGTTCTTC. It translates to CASSLYGTGEQFF.

This sequence joins TRBV5-1 and TRBJ1-2, with 7 positions matching TRBD1. CDR3 length: 15 residues. The ends lost 2 bases at V and 3 bases at J; junction bases unmatched: 7. Germline lookup yields CDR1 SGHRS and CDR2 YFSETQ. The CDR3 loop is CASSLNRGRDYGYTF. The CDR3 region has the DNA TGCGCCAGCAGCTTAAACAGGGGAAGAGACTATGGCTACACCTTC.

The J gene is TRBJ2-3, the V gene TRBV9, with 7 bases identical to TRBD2. Germline CDR1 and CDR2: SGDLS and YYNGEE. V gave up 4 bases and J gave up 0 bases; unmatched junction bases: 11. The CDR3 is made up of 17 amino acids. CDR3 in amino acids: CASSITPLAVSTDTQYF. The CDR3 bases are TGTGCCAGCAGCATAACCCCCCTAGCGGTTAGCACAGATACGCAGTATTTT.

The V and J genes are TRBV19 and TRBJ1-5; tentative D call: TRBD1 (5 bases). Trimming took 6 bases from V and 0 from J, leaving 12 bases between them. The CDR3 has 15 amino acids. Germline assignment: CDR1 LNHDA and CDR2 SQIVND (reference sequence). The chain's CDR3 is CASRRDVYSNQPQHF. Written as DNA, the CDR3 is TGTGCCAGTAGACGGGACGTATATAGCAATCAGCCCCAGCATTTT.

The V and J genes are TRBV4-1 and TRBJ2-3; D unclear. The CDR3 is 13 residues long. Looked up from germline, CDR1 is MGHRA and CDR2 is YSYEKL. The V gene lost 4 bases and the J gene lost 12 bases, with 17 bases spanning the gap. The CDR3 region has the DNA TGCGCCAGCAGCCGCCTAGACCCTAAAGACCAGTATTTT. It is translated as CASSRLDPKDQYF.

The V call is TRBV27, the J call TRBJ2-7, with 10 positions matching TRBD1. With 6 bases clipped from V and 0 bases from J, the junction kept 5 bases outside the gene matches. This CDR3 spans 15 amino acids. Germline loops: CDR1 MNHEY, CDR2 SMNVEV (reference sequence). The CDR3 DNA reads TGTGCCAGCAGCCCTTGGACAGGGGGCTCCTACGAGCAGTACTTC. Protein sequence: CASSPWTGGSYEQYF.